The sequence of this TCR beta chain was determined in a study of regulatory T cells in long-lasting Graves disease. Points from the study as a whole: Analysis covered peripheral blood alone, not thyroid tissue. Newly diagnosed Graves' patients exceeded persistent ones in TCR diversity.

A note on this clonotype: No antigen is known for it.

Time point: persistent/refractory GD, antithyroid drugs over 5 years with positive TRAb. From PBMCs, RNA was extracted and then used to make the TCR library. In building TCR beta libraries, iRepertoire HTBI primers were used together with Arm-PCR of CDR3 regions. Original analysis: Looking across samples, the authors found some 67 TRBV and some 13 TRBJ segments. TCRdb itself ran the multiplex PCR reads through MiXCR, one entry per CDR3 protein. What appears here as the V and J calls and clone size reflects TCRdb's work, not the paper's. This table holds over 450,000 distinct CDR3 sequences, around a fifth found once. Material: peripheral blood mononuclear cells (PBMCs), obtained when the disease was refractory, from a patient treated with antithyroid drugs. The clonotype was recovered from a female donor with Graves disease.

For the CDR3, the DNA is TGTGCCAGCAGTGGGAAAATGGGGCAGGGGGGGCAGCCCCAGCATTTT. Translation gives CASSGKMGQGGQPQHF. This chain joins TRBV2 and TRBJ1-5; 7 nucleotides agree with TRBD1. The germline CDR1 and CDR2 sequences are SNHLY and FYNNEI. The ends lost 4 bases at V and 7 bases at J; junction bases unmatched: 13. CDR3 length: 16 residues.